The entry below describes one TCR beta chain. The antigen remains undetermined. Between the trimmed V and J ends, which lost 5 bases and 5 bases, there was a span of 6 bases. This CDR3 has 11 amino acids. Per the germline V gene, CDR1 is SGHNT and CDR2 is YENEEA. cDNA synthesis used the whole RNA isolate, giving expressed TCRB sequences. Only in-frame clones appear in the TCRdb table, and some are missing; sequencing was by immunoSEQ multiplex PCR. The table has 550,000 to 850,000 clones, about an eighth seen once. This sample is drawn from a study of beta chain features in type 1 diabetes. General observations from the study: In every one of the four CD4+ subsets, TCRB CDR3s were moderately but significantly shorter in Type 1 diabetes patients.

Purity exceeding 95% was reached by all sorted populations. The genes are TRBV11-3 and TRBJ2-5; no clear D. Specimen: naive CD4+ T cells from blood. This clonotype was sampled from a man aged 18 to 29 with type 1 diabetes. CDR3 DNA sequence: TGTGCCAGCAGCACCGAGGAGACCCAGTACTTC. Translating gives CASSTEETQYF.